This T cell receptor beta chain is drawn from a study of technical replicates of blood from four donors. TCRdb's copy holds only in-frame clones and misses some; the assay was immunoSEQ multiplex PCR. The data hold approximately 70,000 clones, with roughly 90% observed a single time. The V end lost 1 base, the J end lost 9 bases, and 18 bases lay between the germline ends. CDR3 size: 15 residues. The germline CDR1 and CDR2 sequences are SGHVS and FQNEAQ. The chain has TRBV7-8 and TRBJ1-2; possibly TRBD1 for D (5 bases). The receptor was isolated from a human donor in good health. Some clones in this sample may be carry-over from other donors' samples. Material: PBMCs. CDR3 DNA: TGTGCCAGCAGCTTAGTGGGGGGATCGGACGGGCGCTACACCTTC. This codes for CASSLVGGSDGRYTF.